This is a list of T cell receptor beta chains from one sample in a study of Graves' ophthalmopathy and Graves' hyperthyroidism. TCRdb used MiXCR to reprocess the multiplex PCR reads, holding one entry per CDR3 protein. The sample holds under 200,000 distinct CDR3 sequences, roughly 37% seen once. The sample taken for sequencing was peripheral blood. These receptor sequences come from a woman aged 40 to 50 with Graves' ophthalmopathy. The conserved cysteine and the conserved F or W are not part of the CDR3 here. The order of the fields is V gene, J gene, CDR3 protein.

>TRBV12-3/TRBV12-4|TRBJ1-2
ASSLKGGPYGYT
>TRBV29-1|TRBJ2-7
SAVDNTYEQY
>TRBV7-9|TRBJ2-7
ASRTTGAGSYEQY
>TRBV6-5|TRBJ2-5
ASSLLGWASEQETQY
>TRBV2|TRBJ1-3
ASSADANSGNTIY
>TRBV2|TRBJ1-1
ASRLRDRNTEAF
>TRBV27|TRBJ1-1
ASSLRFGQGENTEAF
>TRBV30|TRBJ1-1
AWRSVTQAF
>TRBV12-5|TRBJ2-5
ASGSWDREEETQY
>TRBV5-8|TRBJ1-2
ASSLGRGANYGYT
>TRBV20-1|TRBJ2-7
SASPLAGGNYEQY
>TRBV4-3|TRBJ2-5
ASSAGYQETQY
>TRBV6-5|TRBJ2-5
ASSLGPYQETQY
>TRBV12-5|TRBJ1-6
ARGKGQGDYNSPLH